A selection of T cell receptor beta chains follows, all from one sample in a study of blood T cell repertoires in COVID-19. The method was immunoSEQ multiplex PCR; TCRdb's version includes in-frame clones alone and lacks a portion of them. This sample has 540,000 or so clones; 85% to 90% occur once, and the top ten carry around 8%. The sample taken for sequencing was peripheral blood. The receptors stem from a woman between 50 and 59 years old with COVID-19, enrolled during active disease. CDR3s include the opening cysteine and the closing phenylalanine or tryptophan. The D gene is left open where the match is weak. Clone size is stated in some rows and not others, as once, few, many or a class when expanded.

J gene: TRBJ2-2; clone size: few; V gene: TRBV5-1; D gene: TRBD1; CDR3 DNA: TGCGCCAGCAGCGAAGAGGGGGCCGACACCGGGGAGCTGTTTTTT; CDR3 protein: CASSEEGADTGELFF
J gene: TRBJ1-2; clone size: few; V gene: TRBV19; D gene: -; CDR3 DNA: TGTGCCAGTAGTATCGGCCTGGGGGGCTATGGCTACACCTTC; CDR3 protein: CASSIGLGGYGYTF
J gene: TRBJ2-7; clone size: -; V gene: TRBV28; D gene: -; CDR3 DNA: TGTGCCAGCAGTTTATCTCTCGGGGGCGAGCAGTACTTC; CDR3 protein: CASSLSLGGEQYF
J gene: TRBJ2-2; clone size: -; V gene: TRBV19; D gene: -; CDR3 DNA: TGTGCCAGTAGTATATGGGAGTACACCGGGGAGCTGTTTTTT; CDR3 protein: CASSIWEYTGELFF
J gene: TRBJ1-1; clone size: -; V gene: TRBV5-1; D gene: TRBD1; CDR3 DNA: TGCGCCAGCAGCCCGCCCCCGGGACAGGGTGCGAACACTGAAGCTTTCTTT; CDR3 protein: CASSPPPGQGANTEAFF
J gene: TRBJ1-2; clone size: few; V gene: TRBV6-5; D gene: TRBD1; CDR3 DNA: TGTGCCAGCGGTATGACAGGGCGGAGCGGCTACACCTTC; CDR3 protein: CASGMTGRSGYTF
J gene: TRBJ2-1; clone size: -; V gene: TRBV9; D gene: -; CDR3 DNA: TGTGCCAGCAGCGTAGGGAGGGTTAATGAGCAGTTCTTC; CDR3 protein: CASSVGRVNEQFF
J gene: TRBJ2-7; clone size: -; V gene: TRBV19; D gene: TRBD1; CDR3 DNA: TGTGCCAGTAGTATACCCCCAGAACAGGGGGTTGTCTCTGGGCAGTACTTC; CDR3 protein: CASSIPPEQGVVSGQYF
J gene: TRBJ2-1; clone size: -; V gene: TRBV7-2; D gene: -; CDR3 DNA: TGTGCCAGCAGCTTAGCAGCGTCTGGATACAATGAGCAGTTCTTC; CDR3 protein: CASSLAASGYNEQFF
J gene: TRBJ2-2; clone size: -; V gene: TRBV5-1; D gene: -; CDR3 DNA: TGCGCCAGCAGCCCGAAAATGGGGGGAAGCGGGGAGCTGTTTTTT; CDR3 protein: CASSPKMGGSGELFF
J gene: TRBJ1-1; clone size: -; V gene: TRBV30; D gene: -; CDR3 DNA: TGTGCCTGGAGTGTACATGGGGGGACTGAAGCTTTCTTT; CDR3 protein: CAWSVHGGTEAFF
J gene: TRBJ2-2; clone size: once; V gene: TRBV18; D gene: TRBD1; CDR3 DNA: TGTGCCAGCTCACCTCGGACAGGGAACACCGGGGAGCTGTTTTTT; CDR3 protein: CASSPRTGNTGELFF
J gene: TRBJ2-3; clone size: -; V gene: TRBV4-2; D gene: -; CDR3 DNA: TGTGCCAGCAGCCATTGGAGGGATACGCAGTATTTT; CDR3 protein: CASSHWRDTQYF
J gene: TRBJ1-4; clone size: few; V gene: TRBV27; D gene: TRBD1; CDR3 DNA: TGTGCCAGCAGTGATCTAGGGACAGGGAGGGAAAAACTGTTTTTT; CDR3 protein: CASSDLGTGREKLFF
J gene: TRBJ2-1; clone size: once; V gene: TRBV7-3; D gene: -; CDR3 DNA: TGTGCCAGCAGCTTAGGGCAGGTCCGCAATGAGCAGTTCTTC; CDR3 protein: CASSLGQVRNEQFF
J gene: TRBJ2-5; clone size: -; V gene: TRBV6-5; D gene: TRBD1; CDR3 DNA: TGTGCCAGCAGGACTACGACAGGGTTTGGGGAGACCCAGTACTTC; CDR3 protein: CASRTTTGFGETQYF
J gene: TRBJ1-2; clone size: once; V gene: TRBV2; D gene: -; CDR3 DNA: TGTGCCAGCAGTGGTCGGGAGGGCTACACCTTC; CDR3 protein: CASSGREGYTF
J gene: TRBJ2-3; clone size: -; V gene: TRBV7-2; D gene: TRBD1; CDR3 DNA: TGTGCCAGCAGCTTAGGGACAGGTTACACAGATACGCAGTATTTT; CDR3 protein: CASSLGTGYTDTQYF
J gene: TRBJ1-1; clone size: -; V gene: TRBV28; D gene: -; CDR3 DNA: TGTGCCAGCAGAGTGGGGGCCGGTGGCACTGAAGCTTTCTTT; CDR3 protein: CASRVGAGGTEAFF